This T cell receptor beta chain derives from a study of cytomegalovirus exposure and HLA in healthy donors. Notes on the study in general: The study labeled 164 TCR beta chains cytomegalovirus-associated.

Germline CDR1 reads SGHRS; CDR2 reads YFSETQ. This CDR3 contains 15 residues. Trimming took 2 bases from V and 7 from J; bases not matched to a gene: 5. PCR employed 60 Vbeta and 13 Jbeta primers. Sequencing was performed with immunoSEQ multiplex PCR; in TCRdb, only in-frame clones are kept and a portion is missing. There are some 130,000 clones in the sample; more than 70% occur only once, and approximately 6.7% lies in the top ten. Turning to this clone: The antigen remains unidentified.

V gene TRBV5-1 combines with J gene TRBJ2-1; 11 bases map to TRBD2. The sequencing sample was made of PBMCs. The receptor comes from a woman aged 25 to 39 in good health and CMV-seropositive. CDR3 DNA sequence: TGCGCCAGCAGCTTTCGACTAGCGGGGTCTAATGAGCAGTTCTTC. It translates to CASSFRLAGSNEQFF.